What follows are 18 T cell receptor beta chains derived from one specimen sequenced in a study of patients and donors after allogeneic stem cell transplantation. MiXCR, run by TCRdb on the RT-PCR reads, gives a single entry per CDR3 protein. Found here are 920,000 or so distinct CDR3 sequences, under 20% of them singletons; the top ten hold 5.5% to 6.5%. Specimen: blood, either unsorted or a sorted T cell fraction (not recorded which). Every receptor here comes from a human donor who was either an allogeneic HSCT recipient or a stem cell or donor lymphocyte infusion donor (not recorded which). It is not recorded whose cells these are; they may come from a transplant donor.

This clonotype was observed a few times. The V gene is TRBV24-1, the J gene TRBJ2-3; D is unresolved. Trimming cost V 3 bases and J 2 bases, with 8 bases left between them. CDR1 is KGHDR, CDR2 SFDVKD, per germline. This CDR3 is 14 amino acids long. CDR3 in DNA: TGTGCCACCAGTGATATACATACCACAGATACGCAGTATTTT. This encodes CATSDIHTTDTQYF.

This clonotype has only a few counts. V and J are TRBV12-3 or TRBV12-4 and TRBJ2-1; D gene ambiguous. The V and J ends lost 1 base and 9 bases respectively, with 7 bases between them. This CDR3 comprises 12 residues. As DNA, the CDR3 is TGTGCCAGCAGTTTAGTTGGGCTTGAGCAGTTCTTC. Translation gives CASSLVGLEQFF.

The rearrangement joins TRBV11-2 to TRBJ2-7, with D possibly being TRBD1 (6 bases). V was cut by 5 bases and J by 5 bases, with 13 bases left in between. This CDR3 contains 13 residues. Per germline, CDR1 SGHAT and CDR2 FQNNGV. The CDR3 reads CASSLGPGDEQYF. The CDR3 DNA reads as TGTGCCAGCAGCCTCGGTCCAGGGGACGAGCAGTACTTC.

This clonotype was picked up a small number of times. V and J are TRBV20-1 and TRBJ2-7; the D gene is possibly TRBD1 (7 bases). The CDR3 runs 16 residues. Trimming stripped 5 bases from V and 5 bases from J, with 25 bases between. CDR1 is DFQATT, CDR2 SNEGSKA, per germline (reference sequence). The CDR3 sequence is CSAQKGAGQSKNEQYF. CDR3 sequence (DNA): TGCAGTGCTCAGAAAGGGGCGGGACAGTCGAAGAACGAGCAGTACTTC.

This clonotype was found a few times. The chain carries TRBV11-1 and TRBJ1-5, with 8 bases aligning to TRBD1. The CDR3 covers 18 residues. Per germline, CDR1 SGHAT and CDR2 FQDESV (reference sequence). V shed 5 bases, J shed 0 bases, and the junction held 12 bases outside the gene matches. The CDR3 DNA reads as TGTGCCAGCAGCCGATTGACAGGGGAAACTTATAGCAATCAGCCCCAGCATTTT. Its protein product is CASSRLTGETYSNQPQHF.

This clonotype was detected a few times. The CDR3 loop reads CASSEAGNSYEQYF. The CDR3 DNA sequence: TGTGCCAGCAGTGAAGCTGGTAACAGTTACGAGCAGTACTTC. This chain joins TRBV6-1 and TRBJ2-7, with unresolved D. The CDR3 totals 14 residues. V lost 0 bases, J lost 4 bases, and 10 bases lay in between. Germline V CDR1 and CDR2: MNHNS, SASEGT.

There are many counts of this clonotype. This chain's CDR3 is CASSLMSGAQYF. CDR3 DNA sequence: TGTGCCAGCAGTTTGATGTCTGGCGCGCAGTACTTC. The V and J genes are TRBV12-3 or TRBV12-4 and TRBJ2-7; D is undetermined. Trimming removed 3 bases from V and 9 bases from J, with 12 bases in between. The length of the CDR3 is 12 residues.

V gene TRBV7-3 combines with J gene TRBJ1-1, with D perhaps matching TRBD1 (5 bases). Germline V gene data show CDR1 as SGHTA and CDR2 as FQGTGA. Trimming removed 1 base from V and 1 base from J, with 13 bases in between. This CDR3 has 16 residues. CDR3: CASSLKPGLPNTEAFF. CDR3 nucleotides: TGTGCCAGCAGCTTAAAGCCGGGGCTACCGAACACTGAAGCTTTCTTT. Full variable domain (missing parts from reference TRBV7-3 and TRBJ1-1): GAGVSQTPSNKVTEKGKYVELRCDPISGHTALYWYRQSLGQGPEFLIYFQGTGAADDSGLPNDRFFAVRPEGSVSTLKIQRTERGDSAVYLCASSLKPGLPNTEAFFGQGTRLTVV.

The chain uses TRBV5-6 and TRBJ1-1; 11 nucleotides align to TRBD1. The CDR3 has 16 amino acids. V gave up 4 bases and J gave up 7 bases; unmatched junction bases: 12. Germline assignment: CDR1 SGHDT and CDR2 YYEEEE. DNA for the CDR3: TGTGCCAGCAGCCCAGGGACAGGGGGTAGTAAGGGTGAAGCTTTCTTT. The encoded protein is CASSPGTGGSKGEAFF.

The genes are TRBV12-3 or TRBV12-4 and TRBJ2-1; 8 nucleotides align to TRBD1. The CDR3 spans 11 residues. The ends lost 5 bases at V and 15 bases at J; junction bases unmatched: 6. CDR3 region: CASSPDRDRFF. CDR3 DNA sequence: TGTGCCAGCAGTCCGGACAGGGATCGGTTCTTC.

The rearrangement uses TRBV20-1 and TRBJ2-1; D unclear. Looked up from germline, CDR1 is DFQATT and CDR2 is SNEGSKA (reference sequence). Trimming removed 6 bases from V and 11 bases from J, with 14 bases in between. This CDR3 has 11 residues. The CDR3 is CSAELGTKQFF. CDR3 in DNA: TGCAGTGCGGAGCTAGGTACTAAGCAGTTCTTC.

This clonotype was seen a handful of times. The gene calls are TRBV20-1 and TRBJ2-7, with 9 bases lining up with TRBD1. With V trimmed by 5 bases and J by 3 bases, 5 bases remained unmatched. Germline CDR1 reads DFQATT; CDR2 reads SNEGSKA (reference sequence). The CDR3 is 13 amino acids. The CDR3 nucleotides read TGCAGTGCTCCGGGACAGGGCGACTACGAGCAGTACTTC. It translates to CSAPGQGDYEQYF.

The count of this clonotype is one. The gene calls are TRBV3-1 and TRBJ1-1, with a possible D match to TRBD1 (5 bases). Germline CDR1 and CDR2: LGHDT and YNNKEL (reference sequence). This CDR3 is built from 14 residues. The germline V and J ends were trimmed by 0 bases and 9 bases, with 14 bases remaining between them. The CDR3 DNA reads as TGTGCCAGCAGCCAAGAGGGCCGGGACCTTAAAGCTTTCTTT. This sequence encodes CASSQEGRDLKAFF. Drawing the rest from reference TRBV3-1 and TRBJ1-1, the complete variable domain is DTAVSQTPKYLVTQMGNDKSIKCEQNLGHDTMYWYKQDSKKFLKIMFSYNNKELIINETVPNRFSPKSPDKAHLNLHINSLELGDSAVYFCASSQEGRDLKAFFGQGTRLTVV.

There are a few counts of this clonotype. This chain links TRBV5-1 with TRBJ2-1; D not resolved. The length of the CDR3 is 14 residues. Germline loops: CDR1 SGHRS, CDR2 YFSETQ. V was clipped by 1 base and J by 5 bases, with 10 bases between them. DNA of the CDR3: TGCGCCAGCAGCTTGCCGCCTTTTAACAATGAGCAGTTCTTC. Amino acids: CASSLPPFNNEQFF. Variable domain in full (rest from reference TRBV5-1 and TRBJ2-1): KAGVTQTPRYLIKTRGQQVTLSCSPISGHRSVSWYQQTPGQGLQFLFEYFSETQRNKGNFPGRFSGRQFSNSRSEMNVSTLELGDSALYLCASSLPPFNNEQFFGPGTRLTVL.

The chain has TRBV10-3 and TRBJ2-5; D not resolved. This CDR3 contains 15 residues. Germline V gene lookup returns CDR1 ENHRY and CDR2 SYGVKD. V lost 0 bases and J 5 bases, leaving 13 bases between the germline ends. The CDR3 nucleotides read TGTGCCATCAGTGAGTCGAGACGGTCCGGGGAGACCCAGTACTTC. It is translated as CAISESRRSGETQYF.

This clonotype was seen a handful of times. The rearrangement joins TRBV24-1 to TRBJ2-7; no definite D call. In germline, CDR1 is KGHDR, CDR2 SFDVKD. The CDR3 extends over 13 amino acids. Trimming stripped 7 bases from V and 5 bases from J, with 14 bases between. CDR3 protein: CATSNGGSDEQYF. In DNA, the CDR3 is TGTGCCACCAGCAATGGCGGATCAGACGAGCAGTACTTC.

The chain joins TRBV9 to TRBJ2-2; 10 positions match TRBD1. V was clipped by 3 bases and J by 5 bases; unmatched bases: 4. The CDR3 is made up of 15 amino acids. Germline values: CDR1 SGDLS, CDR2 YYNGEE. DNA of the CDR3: TGTGCCAGCAGCGGGACAGGGGGAAGTACCGGGGAGCTGTTTTTT. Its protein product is CASSGTGGSTGELFF.

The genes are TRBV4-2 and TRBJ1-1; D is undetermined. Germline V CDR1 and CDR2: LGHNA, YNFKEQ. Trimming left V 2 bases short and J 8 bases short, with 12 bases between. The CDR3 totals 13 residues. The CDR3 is CASSQSPFGEAFF. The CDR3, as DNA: TGTGCCAGCAGCCAAAGCCCCTTCGGGGAAGCTTTCTTT.